Described below is a single TCR beta chain sequence and its context. Authors' processing steps: Reference gene primers were amplified, and this amplification served to estimate nucleated cell counts. Profiled with immunoSEQ multiplex PCR; TCRdb holds only in-frame clones, not every one. Clone size and V and J calls were adopted from that table, with D and trimming inferred from the DNA. The table records around 57,000 clones, about nine tenths of them present only once. These data come from a study of blood T cell repertoires in COVID-19. This CDR3 spans 17 amino acids. Germline-derived CDR1 and CDR2 are KGHSH and LQKENI. With V trimmed by 3 bases and J by 5 bases, 14 bases remained unmatched.

This receptor was identified in a woman of 80 years or more with COVID-19, enrolled during active disease. Sequencing was carried out using peripheral blood. The chain carries TRBV18 and TRBJ2-7, with 9 bases fitting TRBD2. CDR3 DNA sequence: TGTGCCAGCTCACCTAGCCCCTCGCGGGGGGGCCTCAACGAGCAGTACTTC. Its translation is CASSPSPSRGGLNEQYF.